This T cell receptor (beta chain) was captured in a study of T-cell memory formation after mild COVID-19. This CDR3 comprises 15 residues. Germline V CDR1 and CDR2: SGDLS, YYNGEE. The V gene lost 5 bases and the J gene lost 6 bases, with 17 bases spanning the gap. TCRdb reprocessed the 5' RACE reads via MiXCR and lists one record per CDR3 protein. Among about 470,000 distinct CDR3 sequences listed, roughly 18% were seen once. This clonotype occurred a few times. Its antigen is not identified. General study findings and limits: Clones that got smaller from day 15 to 85 had even CD4/CD8, while clones growing later tipped toward CD4+.

Sequenced sample: PBMCs or a T cell subset sorted from them (not recorded which). The chain employs TRBV9 and TRBJ2-2; a possible D gene is TRBD1 (6 bases). The sequence came from an adult woman who had mild COVID-19 (a few samples of this study predate the infection). Cell type and time point are not known. CDR3 amino acids: CASSLYDTGSGELFF. As DNA, the CDR3 is TGTGCCAGCAGTCTATACGATACAGGGTCCGGGGAGCTGTTTTTT.